This T cell receptor (beta chain) was recovered during a study of blood T cell repertoires in COVID-19. As for the study in general: Researchers got acute and convalescent COVID-19 samples from the United States, Italy and Spain. Sources were T cells, B-cell-depleted T cells, or PBMCs; the material itself was cDNA or gDNA.

Authors' analysis steps: Amplifying reference gene primers gave estimates of nucleated cell counts. Profiling relied on immunoSEQ multiplex PCR, and the TCRdb table lists in-frame clones only, not all of them. V, J and clone size are those of that table, while D and trimming were read from the DNA. In the table there are about 100,000 clones, roughly 90% of which are singletons. Germline V CDR1 and CDR2: KGHDR, SFDVKD. CDR3 size: 13 residues. Trimming stripped 1 base from V and 4 bases from J, with 6 bases between. The specimen sequenced was peripheral blood. The clonotype comes from a man aged 45 to 65 with active COVID-19. The chain carries TRBV24-1 and TRBJ2-5; D ambiguous. The CDR3 DNA sequence: TGTGCCACCAGTGATTTTCTAGGAGAGACCCAGTACTTC. Translation gives CATSDFLGETQYF.